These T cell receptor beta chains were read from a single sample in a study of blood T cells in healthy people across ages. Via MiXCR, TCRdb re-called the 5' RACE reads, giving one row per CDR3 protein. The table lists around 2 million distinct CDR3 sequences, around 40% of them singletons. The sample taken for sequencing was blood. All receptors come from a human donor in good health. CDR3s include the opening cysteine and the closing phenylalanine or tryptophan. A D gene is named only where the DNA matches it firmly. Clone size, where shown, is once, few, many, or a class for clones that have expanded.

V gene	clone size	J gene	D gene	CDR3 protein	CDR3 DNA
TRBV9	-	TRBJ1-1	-	CASSVGQLLNTEAFF	TGTGCCAGCAGCGTAGGGCAGCTTCTGAACACTGAAGCTTTCTTT
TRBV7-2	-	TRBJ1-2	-	CTSSQSTTGGYTF	TGTACCAGCAGCCAGAGTACGACAGGTGGTTACACCTTC
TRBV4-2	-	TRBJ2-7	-	CASSQEGDTSHEQYF	TGTGCCAGCAGCCAGGAAGGGGACACCTCCCACGAGCAGTACTTC
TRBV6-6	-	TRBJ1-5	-	CASSAVGGRSQPQHF	TGTGCCAGCAGTGCCGTAGGGGGACGGAGTCAGCCCCAGCATTTT
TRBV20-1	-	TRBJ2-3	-	CSAGTTTDTQYF	TGCAGTGCTGGTACTACCACAGATACGCAGTATTTT
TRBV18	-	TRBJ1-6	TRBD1	CASSPDPGGLNSPLHF	TGTGCCAGCTCACCCGATCCAGGGGGCCTCAATTCACCCCTCCACTTT
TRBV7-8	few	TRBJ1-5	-	CASSLGERPQHF	TGTGCCAGCAGCTTGGGGGAAAGGCCCCAGCATTTT
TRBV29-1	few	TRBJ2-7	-	CSVVGWDQDLSSYEQYF	TGCAGCGTTGTAGGGTGGGACCAGGACCTAAGCTCCTACGAGCAGTACTTC
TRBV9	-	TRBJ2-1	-	CASSPRGLGSYNEQFF	TGTGCCAGCAGCCCCAGGGGCCTGGGCTCCTACAATGAGCAGTTCTTC
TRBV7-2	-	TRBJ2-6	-	CASSLGEWANVLTF	TGTGCCAGCAGCTTGGGGGAGTGGGCCAACGTCCTGACTTTC
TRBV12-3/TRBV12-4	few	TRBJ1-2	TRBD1	CASSFAGTDGYTF	TGTGCCAGCAGTTTCGCCGGGACAGATGGCTACACCTTC
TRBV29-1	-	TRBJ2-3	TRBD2	CSVEGTSGRTDTQYF	TGCAGCGTTGAGGGGACTAGCGGACGCACAGATACGCAGTATTTT
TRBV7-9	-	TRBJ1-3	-	CASSSEQISGNTIYF	TGTGCCAGCAGCTCGGAACAGATCTCTGGAAACACCATATATTTT
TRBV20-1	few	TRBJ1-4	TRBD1	CSAPQGQGSEKLFF	TGCAGTGCTCCGCAAGGACAGGGGTCTGAAAAACTGTTTTTT
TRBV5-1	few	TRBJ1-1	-	CASSFRVGTGAFF	TGCGCCAGCAGCTTTAGGGTAGGCACTGGAGCTTTCTTT
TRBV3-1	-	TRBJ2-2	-	CASSQGTLYTGELFF	TGTGCCAGCAGCCAGGGGACTCTTTACACCGGGGAGCTGTTTTTT
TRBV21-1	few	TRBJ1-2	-	CASSKGYRGSYTF	TGTGCCAGCAGTAAAGGTTACCGAGGCAGCTACACCTTC
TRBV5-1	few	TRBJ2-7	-	CASSSRSTDRTYEQYF	TGCGCCAGCAGCTCCCGTTCGACAGATCGGACCTACGAGCAGTACTTC
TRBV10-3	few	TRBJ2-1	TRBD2	CAISGLAGGREQFF	TGTGCCATCAGTGGGCTAGCGGGGGGGCGAGAGCAGTTCTTC
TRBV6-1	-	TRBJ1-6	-	CASITLENSPLHF	TGTGCCAGCATAACCCTTGAAAATTCACCCCTCCACTTT
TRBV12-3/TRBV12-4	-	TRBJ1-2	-	CASSFIGGSYGYTF	TGTGCCAGCAGTTTTATAGGGGGTTCCTATGGCTACACCTTC
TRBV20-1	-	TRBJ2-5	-	CSARDGRFSTSETQYF	TGCAGTGCTAGAGATGGGCGATTCTCCACCTCGGAGACCCAGTACTTC
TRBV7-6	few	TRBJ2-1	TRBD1	CASSSGPGTGGRRFF	TGTGCCAGCAGCTCTGGTCCCGGGACAGGTGGGCGGCGGTTCTTC
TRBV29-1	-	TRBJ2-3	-	CSVEALLEQVDTQYF	TGCAGCGTTGAAGCTCTCCTCGAGCAGGTCGATACGCAGTATTTT
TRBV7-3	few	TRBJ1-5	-	CASSLGSTGLDQPQHF	TGTGCCAGCAGCTTAGGTTCCACAGGGCTGGATCAGCCCCAGCATTTT
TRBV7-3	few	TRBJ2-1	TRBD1	CASSSTGGWEQFF	TGTGCCAGCAGCTCGACAGGGGGCTGGGAGCAGTTCTTC
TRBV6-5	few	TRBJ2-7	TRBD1	CASSLWGQGSNEQYF	TGTGCCAGCAGCCTCTGGGGACAGGGGTCTAACGAGCAGTACTTC
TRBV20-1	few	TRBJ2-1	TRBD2	CSHARRGGNNEQFF	TGCAGTCACGCTCGGCGGGGGGGCAATAATGAGCAGTTCTTC
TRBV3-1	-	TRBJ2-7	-	CASGPEVDGAYEQYF	TGTGCCAGCGGCCCCGAGGTTGATGGGGCATACGAGCAGTACTTC
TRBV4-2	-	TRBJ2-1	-	CASSPAAASYNEQFF	TGTGCCAGCAGCCCCGCTGCCGCCTCCTACAATGAGCAGTTCTTC
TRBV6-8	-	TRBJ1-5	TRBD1	CASGLQRRQGHRAQHF	TGTGCCAGCGGACTCCAAAGAAGACAGGGCCACAGGGCCCAGCATTTT
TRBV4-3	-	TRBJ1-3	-	CASSQGTGVGGSGNTIYF	TGCGCCAGCAGCCAAGGGACCGGGGTGGGAGGCTCTGGAAACACCATATATTTT
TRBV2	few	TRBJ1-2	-	CASSEALLQDPAKGYTF	TGTGCCAGCAGTGAAGCGCTTTTACAGGACCCAGCGAAGGGCTACACCTTC
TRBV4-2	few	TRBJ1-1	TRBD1	CASSLGRQGVTEAFF	TGTGCCAGCAGCCTAGGGAGACAGGGAGTCACTGAAGCTTTCTTT
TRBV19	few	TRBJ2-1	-	CASSIEGLYNEQFF	TGTGCCAGTAGTATAGAGGGACTTTACAATGAGCAGTTCTTC
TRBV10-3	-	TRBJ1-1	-	CAISESREAFF	TGTGCCATCAGTGAGTCGAGAGAAGCTTTCTTT